A selection of T cell receptor beta chains follows, all from one sample in a study of vaccination and CD4 T cells after COVID-19. The antigens these receptors bind are not known. TCRdb fed the PCR reads into MiXCR, producing one record per CDR3 protein. Of 20,000 or so distinct CDR3 sequences listed, roughly 40% are singletons. The specimen was CD4+ T cells from blood, cultured in vitro, collected before SARS-CoV-2 vaccination. The receptor set was obtained from a human donor who received a COVID-19 vaccine. Both conserved end residues are part of each CDR3. Each record gives: V gene, D gene, J gene, CDR3 protein. D genes are given only for firm matches.

TRBV15	TRBD1	TRBJ1-2	CATSSRGGGQEDGYTF
TRBV12-5	NA	TRBJ2-3	CASGSQGGTDTQYF
TRBV7-9	TRBD1	TRBJ1-6	CASSLAGRGSRSPLHF
TRBV24-1	TRBD2	TRBJ2-3	CATSDPTSGGADTQYF
TRBV20-1	NA	TRBJ1-2	CSARVPGVGGYTF
TRBV20-1	TRBD2	TRBJ2-5	CSARDLAGAQETQYF
TRBV24-1	NA	TRBJ2-5	CATSDSRTRQETQYF
TRBV24-1	NA	TRBJ1-2	CATSDQATGGYTF
TRBV12-5	TRBD1	TRBJ1-5	CASGQGGLGQPQHF
TRBV19	TRBD1	TRBJ1-1	CASAVQGTTEAFF
TRBV5-3	TRBD1	TRBJ2-7	CASSDPQGQVRSYEQYF
TRBV20-1	NA	TRBJ1-5	CSARGRELNQPQHF
TRBV5-1	TRBD2	TRBJ2-1	CASSSISGGANNEQFF
TRBV12-3/TRBV12-4	NA	TRBJ1-1	CASSLRDGIQAFF
TRBV6-1	NA	TRBJ1-2	CASRPQGGQGYGYTF
TRBV30	TRBD1	TRBJ1-2	CAWSVGAGGHGYTF